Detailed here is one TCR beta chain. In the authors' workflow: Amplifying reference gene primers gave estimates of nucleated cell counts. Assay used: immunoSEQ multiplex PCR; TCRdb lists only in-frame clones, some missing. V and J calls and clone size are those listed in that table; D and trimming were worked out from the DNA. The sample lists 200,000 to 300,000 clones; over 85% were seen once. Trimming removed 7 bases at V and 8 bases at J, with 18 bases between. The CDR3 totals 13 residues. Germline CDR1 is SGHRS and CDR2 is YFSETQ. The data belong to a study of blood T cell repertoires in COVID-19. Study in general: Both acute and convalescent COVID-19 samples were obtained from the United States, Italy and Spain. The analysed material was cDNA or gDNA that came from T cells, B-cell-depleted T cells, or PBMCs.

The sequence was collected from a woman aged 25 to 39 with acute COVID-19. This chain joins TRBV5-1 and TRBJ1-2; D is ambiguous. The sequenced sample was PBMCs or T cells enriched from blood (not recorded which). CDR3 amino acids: CASYPMGPGGYTF. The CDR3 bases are TGCGCCAGCTACCCCATGGGCCCCGGCGGCTACACCTTC.